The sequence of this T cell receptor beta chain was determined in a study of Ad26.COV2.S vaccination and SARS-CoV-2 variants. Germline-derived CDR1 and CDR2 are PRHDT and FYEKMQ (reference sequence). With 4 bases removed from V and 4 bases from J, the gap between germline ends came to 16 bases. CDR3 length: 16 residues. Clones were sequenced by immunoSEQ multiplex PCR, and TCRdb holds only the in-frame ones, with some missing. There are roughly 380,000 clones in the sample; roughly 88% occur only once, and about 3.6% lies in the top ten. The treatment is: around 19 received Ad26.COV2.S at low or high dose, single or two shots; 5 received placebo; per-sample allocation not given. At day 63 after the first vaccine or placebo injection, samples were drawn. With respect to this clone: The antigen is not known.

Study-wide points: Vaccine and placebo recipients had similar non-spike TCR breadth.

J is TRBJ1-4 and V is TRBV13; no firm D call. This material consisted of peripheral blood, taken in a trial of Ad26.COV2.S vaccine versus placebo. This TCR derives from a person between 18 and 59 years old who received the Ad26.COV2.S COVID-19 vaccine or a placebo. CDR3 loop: CASSSRQLQDNEKLFF. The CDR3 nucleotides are TGTGCCAGCAGCTCGAGACAACTTCAGGATAATGAAAAACTGTTTTTT.